The next 10 T cell receptor beta chains were all read from a single sample in a study of blood T cell repertoires in COVID-19. Sequencing was performed with immunoSEQ multiplex PCR; in TCRdb, only in-frame clones are kept and a portion is missing. The sample comprises roughly 190,000 clones, about 90% of which are singletons, and 2% to 2.5% rests with the top ten. Material: PBMCs or T cells enriched from blood (not recorded which). The receptors were sampled from a woman in her thirties who had recovered from COVID-19.

This chain connects TRBV7-9 to TRBJ2-3, with a possible D match to TRBD2 (7 bases). Trimming took off 5 bases at V and 1 base at J, with 10 bases between the two ends. This CDR3 comprises 14 residues. Germline CDR1 reads SEHNR; CDR2 reads FQNEAQ (reference sequence). CDR3 DNA: TGTGCCAGCAGCCGAGGGGGGGGCACAGATACGCAGTATTTT. Translating it yields CASSRGGGTDTQYF.

The V call is TRBV7-3, the J call TRBJ2-1; D may be TRBD1 (5 bases). V was trimmed by 0 bases and J by 4 bases, leaving 7 bases between them. CDR3 length equals 14 residues. CDR1 SGHTA and CDR2 FQGTGA come from the germline V gene. CDR3 coding DNA: TGTGCCAGCAGCTTAACTACAGGTTACAATGAGCAGTTCTTC. Protein product: CASSLTTGYNEQFF.

The V and J genes are TRBV27 and TRBJ2-7, with TRBD2 matching 7 bases. V lost 2 bases and J lost 3; bases outside the gene matches: 1. CDR3 size: 13 residues. In germline, CDR1 is MNHEY, CDR2 SMNVEV (reference sequence). CDR3 coding DNA: TGTGCCAGCAGTTTAGCGGGAGTCTACGAGCAGTACTTC. This codes for CASSLAGVYEQYF.

V and J are TRBV18 and TRBJ2-3, with D possibly matching TRBD1 (5 bases). Trimming left V 3 bases short and J 4 bases short, with 17 bases between. Germline V gives CDR1 KGHSH, CDR2 LQKENI. The CDR3 loop spans 16 amino acids. CDR3 sequence reads: CASSPGQSGPSDTQYF. CDR3 coding DNA: TGTGCCAGCTCACCGGGGCAGTCCGGACCGTCAGATACGCAGTATTTT.

J is TRBJ2-7 and V is TRBV2, with a tentative D call TRBD2 (5 bases). Germline CDR1 and CDR2: SNHLY and FYNNEI. The CDR3 totals 16 residues. Between the trimmed V and J ends, which lost 2 bases and 3 bases, there was a span of 17 bases. The CDR3 coding sequence is TGTGCCAGCAGTGAAATCGGGGAAGTGGGGTTCTACGAGCAGTACTTC. This encodes CASSEIGEVGFYEQYF.

The gene calls are TRBV30 and TRBJ1-2; the D is unclear. Per the germline V gene, CDR1 is GTSNPN and CDR2 is SVGIG (reference sequence). Trimming left V 4 bases short and J 2 bases short, with 5 bases between. CDR3 length: 11 residues. Here the CDR3 reads CAWNGNYGYTF. The CDR3 bases are TGTGCCTGGAACGGGAACTATGGCTACACCTTC.

The chain is built from TRBV5-5 and TRBJ2-1; a possible D gene is TRBD2 (6 bases). Trimming cost V 2 bases and J 5 bases, with 14 bases left between them. The CDR3 sequence is 15 residues long. The germline gives CDR1 SGHKS, CDR2 YYEKEE (reference sequence). The CDR3 reads CASSFVPSANNEQFF. As DNA, the CDR3 is TGTGCCAGCAGCTTTGTGCCTAGCGCCAACAATGAGCAGTTCTTC.

The V and J genes are TRBV20-1 and TRBJ1-2, with D uncertain. V gave up 6 bases and J gave up 5 bases, with 10 bases separating them. Germline CDR1 reads DFQATT; CDR2 reads SNEGSKA (reference sequence). There are 11 residues in the CDR3. The CDR3 nucleotides are TGCAGTGCCCCTGGTCAGTATGGCTACACCTTC. This encodes CSAPGQYGYTF.

V is TRBV5-6 and J is TRBJ1-1, with 7 bases matching TRBD1. The germline V gene has CDR1 SGHDT and CDR2 YYEEEE. The J segment lost 6 bases and the V segment lost 1 base, leaving 6 bases of the junction unmatched. This CDR3 contains 14 residues. The CDR3: CASSLTQGYSEAFF. In nucleotides, the CDR3 is TGTGCCAGCAGCTTGACACAGGGGTATTCTGAAGCTTTCTTT.

A single count supports this clone. An end of the junction does not agree with germline; a read error may underlie this. The chain is built from TRBV7-7 and TRBJ1-4; D uncertain. Per germline, CDR1 SSHAT and CDR2 FNYEAQ (reference sequence). The CDR3 totals 15 residues. The CDR3 spells CASSLVGGTNEKLFF. CDR3 coding DNA: TGTGCTAGCAGCTTAGTGGGAGGTACTAATGAAAAACTGTTTTTT.